Here is one T cell receptor beta chain with its context. No antigen is known for it. Every TCR beta cDNA library bore unique molecular identifiers. TCRdb fed the PCR reads into MiXCR, producing one record per CDR3 protein. Of hundreds of thousands of distinct CDR3 sequences in the sample, 30% were seen once. The CDR3 sequence is 13 residues long. The V gene's germline CDR1 is SGHDT and CDR2 YYEEEE. V was clipped by 4 bases and J by 10 bases; unmatched bases: 7. The data derive from a study of post-analysis software for immune sequencing data. Study overall: Progressive-relapsing, secondary progressive and relapsing-remitting multiple sclerosis were among the disease courses included. Study-level results: Compared with controls, patients had more of 4 to 6 TRBV segments, including TRBV5-6, TRBV5-1 and TRBV20-1. Multiple sclerosis patients had significantly lower normalized Chao1 diversity than controls. F measure clustering grouped samples strongly by preparation batch.

Sequencing was carried out using blood. The J gene is TRBJ2-3, the V gene TRBV5-6, with 9 bases matching TRBD2. The TCR was taken from a girl aged 5-17 years with multiple sclerosis. The CDR3 region has the DNA TGTGCCAGCAGCCTCTCAGCGGGGGGCGCGCAGTATTTT. Translating it yields CASSLSAGGAQYF.